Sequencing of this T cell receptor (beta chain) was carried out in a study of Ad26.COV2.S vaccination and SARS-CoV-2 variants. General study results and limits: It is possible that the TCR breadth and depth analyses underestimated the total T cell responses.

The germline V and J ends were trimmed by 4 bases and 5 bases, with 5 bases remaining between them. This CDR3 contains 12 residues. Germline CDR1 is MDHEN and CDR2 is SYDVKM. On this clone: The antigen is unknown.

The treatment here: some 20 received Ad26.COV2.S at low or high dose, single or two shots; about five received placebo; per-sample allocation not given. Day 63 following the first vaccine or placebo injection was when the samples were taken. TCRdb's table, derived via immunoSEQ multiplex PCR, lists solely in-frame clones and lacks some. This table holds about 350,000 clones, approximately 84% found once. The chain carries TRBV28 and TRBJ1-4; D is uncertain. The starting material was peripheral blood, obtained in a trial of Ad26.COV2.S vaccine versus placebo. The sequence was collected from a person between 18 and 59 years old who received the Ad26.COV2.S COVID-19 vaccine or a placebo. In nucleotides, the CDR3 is TGTGCCAGCAGTTCCGCGAATGAAAAACTGTTTTTT. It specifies CASSSANEKLFF.